The rows below give T cell receptor beta chains drawn from one sample of a study of cytomegalovirus exposure and HLA in healthy donors. Only in-frame clones appear in the TCRdb table, and some are missing; sequencing was by immunoSEQ multiplex PCR. The sample lists around 170,000 clones, about 82% occurring once. Sequencing was carried out using PBMCs. The source is a young man in good health and CMV-seronegative. Both conserved end residues are part of each CDR3. Fields, in order: V gene, J gene, clone size, D gene, CDR3 DNA, CDR3 protein. D genes are given only for firm matches. Rows give clone size only sometimes, using once, few, many, or a class for an expanded clone.

TRBV5-1	TRBJ2-1	-	TRBD2	TGCGCCAGCGCCTGGGGGGGTGTACTCTACAATGAGCAGTTCTTC	CASAWGGVLYNEQFF
TRBV9	TRBJ1-6	once	-	TGTGCCAGCAGCGTAGTCGGGTTGAATTCACCCCTCCACTTT	CASSVVGLNSPLHF
TRBV7-3	TRBJ2-1	-	-	TGTGCCAGCAGCTTAGCATCAGGGGTACCGGTGAATGAGCAGTTCTTC	CASSLASGVPVNEQFF
TRBV7-9	TRBJ2-1	-	TRBD2	TGTTCCAGCAGCTTGGCGGGAGGGCCCTATGAGCAGTTCTTC	CSSSLAGGPYEQFF
TRBV18	TRBJ1-2	-	-	TGTGCCAGCTCACCACCTACTGTCCGGGTGTTTAGAGGCTACACCTTC	CASSPPTVRVFRGYTF
TRBV7-2	TRBJ2-1	-	-	TGTGCCAGCAGCTTAAGTAGGGGTCAGTACAATGAGCAGTTCTTC	CASSLSRGQYNEQFF
TRBV6-5	TRBJ1-1	-	-	TGTGCCAGCAGTACAGGGTGGTCTGAAGCTTTCTTT	CASSTGWSEAFF
TRBV30	TRBJ2-3	-	TRBD1	TGTGCCTGGAGTACCGGGACAGGGTATACGGATACGCAGTATTTT	CAWSTGTGYTDTQYF
TRBV7-9	TRBJ1-3	-	-	TGTGCCAGCAGCCGGACCGACAGGATCTCTGGAAACACCATATATTTT	CASSRTDRISGNTIYF
TRBV27	TRBJ2-1	-	-	TGTGCCAGCAGTCTAGTGGCCAGCTCCTACAATGAGCAGTTCTTC	CASSLVASSYNEQFF
TRBV9	TRBJ1-1	-	TRBD1	TGTGCCAGCAGCACCGGACAGGGCGCCTATGAAGCTTTCTTT	CASSTGQGAYEAFF
TRBV2	TRBJ1-2	-	TRBD1	TGTGCCAGCAAGGTCGAGCAACGGACAGGACCACGCGAAGGGGGCTACACCTTC	CASKVEQRTGPREGGYTF
TRBV10-3	TRBJ2-5	few	TRBD2	TGTGCCATCAGTGCAAGCCCCGGGCTAGCGGGGGAGACCCAGTACTTC	CAISASPGLAGETQYF
TRBV28	TRBJ1-3	-	-	TGTGCCAGCAGGTTCGACTTAAGCTCTGGAAACACCATATATTTT	CASRFDLSSGNTIYF
TRBV9	TRBJ2-7	-	-	TGTGCCAGCAGCGTAGACGGCGGACGGACAACCTACGAGCAGTACTTC	CASSVDGGRTTYEQYF
TRBV5-1	TRBJ2-2	-	-	TGCGCCACTACGACAGGGAACACCGGGGAGCTGTTTTTT	CATTTGNTGELFF
TRBV10-3	TRBJ2-6	-	-	TGTGCCATCGCGACTACCCCGAACTCTGGGGCCAACGTCCTGACTTTC	CAIATTPNSGANVLTF
TRBV28	TRBJ2-5	-	TRBD2	TGTGCCAGCAGTTCACTAGCGGGGGGTCAAGAGACCCAGTACTTC	CASSSLAGGQETQYF
TRBV28	TRBJ2-2	-	-	TGTGCCACCACCCCCCCCGGGTACGGCACCGGGGAGCTGTTTTTT	CATTPPGYGTGELFF
TRBV6-5	TRBJ1-6	-	-	TGTGCCAGCAAGGGAGGCCTGGTTGATTCACCCCTCCACTTT	CASKGGLVDSPLHF
TRBV7-8	TRBJ1-3	few	-	TGTGCCAGCAGCTTAGGGTCTGCAGGGTCTGGAAACACCATATATTTT	CASSLGSAGSGNTIYF
TRBV29-1	TRBJ2-1	-	TRBD2	TGCAGCGTTCCCCTAGCGGGGGGGATTGGTTCGCAGTTCTTC	CSVPLAGGIGSQFF
TRBV11-2	TRBJ1-3	-	-	TGTGCCAGCGGGGGGACCAATGGAAACACCATATATTTT	CASGGTNGNTIYF
TRBV7-9	TRBJ1-2	once	-	TGTGCCAGCAGCTTGGAGACGTACAGGGGCTACACCTTC	CASSLETYRGYTF
TRBV7-9	TRBJ2-7	-	TRBD1	TGTGCCAGCAGCTTCCCCGGGACAGGCCCCTACGAGCAGTACTTC	CASSFPGTGPYEQYF
TRBV29-1	TRBJ2-3	-	TRBD1	TGCAGCGTTGTAGGGACAGGGGGCCTCGATACGCAGTATTTT	CSVVGTGGLDTQYF
TRBV5-4	TRBJ2-2	-	-	TGTGCCAGCAGCTTGGCGGAGGGGAAGATGTTTTTT	CASSLAEGKMFF
TRBV28	TRBJ2-1	-	TRBD2	TGTGCCAGCAGCCCATGGATACATAAGCGGGGGGGAAGCTCCTACAATGAGCAGTTCTTC	CASSPWIHKRGGSSYNEQFF
TRBV6-7	TRBJ2-3	few	TRBD2	TGTGCCAGCAGTTACGACTCGCTAGCGGGTAGCACAGATACGCAGTATTTT	CASSYDSLAGSTDTQYF
TRBV9	TRBJ2-7	-	-	TGTGCCAGCAGCGAGGGGCCCCCCGCACACGAGCAGTACTTC	CASSEGPPAHEQYF
TRBV11-2	TRBJ2-3	-	-	TGTGCCAGCAGCTTAGATTCTCTGGCGGTCGACCTCACAGATACGCAGTATTTT	CASSLDSLAVDLTDTQYF
TRBV20-1	TRBJ1-2	-	-	TGCAGTGCTAGCCCCGAGAGGACCTTC	CSASPERTF
TRBV5-1	TRBJ1-2	-	-	TGCGCCAGCAGCTTACTACTTAACTATGGCTACACCTTC	CASSLLLNYGYTF
TRBV6-5	TRBJ2-7	few	TRBD2	TGTGCCAGCAGCCGACGACTAGCGGGACGCTACGAGCAGTACTTC	CASSRRLAGRYEQYF
TRBV27	TRBJ2-3	-	-	TGTGCCAGCAGTTCAGGGCGCGAGATAGATACGCAGTATTTT	CASSSGREIDTQYF
TRBV19	TRBJ1-5	few	-	TGTGCCAGTACTCGTGGGGCCCTGAGCAATCAGCCCCAGCATTTT	CASTRGALSNQPQHF
TRBV5-1	TRBJ2-7	-	TRBD1	TGCGCCAGCAGAGGGACAGGGGGCCCCTACGAGCAGTACTTC	CASRGTGGPYEQYF
TRBV7-8	TRBJ1-3	once	TRBD1	TGTGCCAGCAGCTTAATCGGGCCAGGGGGCGGTGTTGGAAACACCATATATTTT	CASSLIGPGGGVGNTIYF
TRBV5-5	TRBJ1-6	few	-	TGTGCCAGCAGCTTGGCCGCGGGCTGGGGTTCACCCCTCCACTTT	CASSLAAGWGSPLHF
TRBV5-6	TRBJ2-5	-	TRBD1	TGTGCCAGCAGCTTGGTTGACAGGGGCCAAGAGACCCAGTACTTC	CASSLVDRGQETQYF
TRBV30	TRBJ2-3	-	-	TGTGCCAAAAGTGCGGGACCAGATACGCAGTATTTT	CAKSAGPDTQYF
TRBV6-1	TRBJ1-2	few	-	TGTGCCAGCAGTGAACTTCGGGGGTACGAGGAAAGCTATGGCTACACCTTC	CASSELRGYEESYGYTF
TRBV14	TRBJ1-2	once	-	TGTGCCAGCAGCCTCGGGGCACAGGGAAGGAGCGGCTACACCTTC	CASSLGAQGRSGYTF
TRBV27	TRBJ2-3	few	-	TGTGCCAGCAGTTCCCCTAGCACAGATACGCAGTATTTT	CASSSPSTDTQYF
TRBV7-2	TRBJ2-7	-	TRBD2	TGTGCCAGCAGCTTTCAAGCGGGAAGCTCCTACGAGCAGTACTTC	CASSFQAGSSYEQYF
TRBV28	TRBJ1-5	-	TRBD1	TGTGCCAGCATCTACGGGGACAGGGAGCAGCCCCAGCATTTT	CASIYGDREQPQHF
TRBV2	TRBJ2-1	-	-	TGTGCCAGCAGTTTTGAGCGGTTGGTCGACAATGAGCAGTTCTTC	CASSFERLVDNEQFF
TRBV7-3	TRBJ1-2	-	TRBD1	TGTGCCAGCAGCCAAGGGGGACAGGGGAACTATGGCTACACCTTC	CASSQGGQGNYGYTF
TRBV11-3	TRBJ2-1	-	TRBD1	TGTGCCAGCAGTCCGGGCGGGACAGGGAACGGAGAGCAGTTCTTC	CASSPGGTGNGEQFF
TRBV27	TRBJ1-5	-	-	TGTGCCAGCGGAAACCAGGGGACTAGGGATCAGCCCCAGCATTTT	CASGNQGTRDQPQHF
TRBV11-2	TRBJ2-2	once	-	TGTGCCAGCAGCTTATCAAACACCGGGGAGCTGTTTTTT	CASSLSNTGELFF
TRBV28	TRBJ1-2	-	TRBD1	TGTGCCAGCGGCTTGACAGGGAACTATGGCTACACCTTC	CASGLTGNYGYTF
TRBV2	TRBJ2-1	-	TRBD2	TGTGCCAGCAGCCTTGGGACTAGTTATACTGAGCAGTTCTTC	CASSLGTSYTEQFF